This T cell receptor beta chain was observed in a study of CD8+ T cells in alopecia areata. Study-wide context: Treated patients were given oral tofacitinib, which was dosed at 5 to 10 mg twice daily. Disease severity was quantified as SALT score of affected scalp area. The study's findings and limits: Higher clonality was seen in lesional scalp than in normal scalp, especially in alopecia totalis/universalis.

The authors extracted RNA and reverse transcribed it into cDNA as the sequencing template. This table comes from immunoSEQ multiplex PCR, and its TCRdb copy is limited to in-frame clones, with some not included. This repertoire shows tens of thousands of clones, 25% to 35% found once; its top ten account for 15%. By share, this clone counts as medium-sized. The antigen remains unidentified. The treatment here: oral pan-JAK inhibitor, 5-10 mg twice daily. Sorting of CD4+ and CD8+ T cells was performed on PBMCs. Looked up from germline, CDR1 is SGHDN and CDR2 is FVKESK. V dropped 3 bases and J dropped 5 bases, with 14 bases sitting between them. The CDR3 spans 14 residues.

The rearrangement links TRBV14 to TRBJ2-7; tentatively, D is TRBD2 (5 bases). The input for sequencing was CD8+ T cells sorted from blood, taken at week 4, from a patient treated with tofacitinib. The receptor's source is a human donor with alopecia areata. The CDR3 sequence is CASSHERGIDEQYF. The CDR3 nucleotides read TGTGCCAGCAGCCATGAGCGAGGGATCGACGAGCAGTACTTC.